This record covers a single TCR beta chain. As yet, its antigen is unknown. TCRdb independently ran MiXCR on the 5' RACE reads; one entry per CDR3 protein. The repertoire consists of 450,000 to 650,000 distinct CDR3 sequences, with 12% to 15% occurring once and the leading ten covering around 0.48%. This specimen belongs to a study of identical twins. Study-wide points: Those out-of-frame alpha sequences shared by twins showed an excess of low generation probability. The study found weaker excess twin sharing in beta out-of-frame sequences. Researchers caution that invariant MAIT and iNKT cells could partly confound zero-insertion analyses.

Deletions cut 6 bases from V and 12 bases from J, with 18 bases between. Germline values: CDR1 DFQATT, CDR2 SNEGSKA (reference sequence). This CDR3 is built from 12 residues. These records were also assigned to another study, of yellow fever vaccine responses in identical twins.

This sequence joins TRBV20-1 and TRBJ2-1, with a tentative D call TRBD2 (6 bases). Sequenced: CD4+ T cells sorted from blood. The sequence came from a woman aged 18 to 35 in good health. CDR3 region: CSAGGRLKAQFF. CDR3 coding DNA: TGCAGTGCGGGAGGACGGCTGAAGGCGCAGTTCTTC.